The 19 T cell receptor beta chains below all came from one sample that was sequenced in a study of blood T cells in healthy people across ages. A second roughly 7 to 12 cycle PCR used barcoded and J-beta primers. Each CDR3 protein is one row after TCRdb ran MiXCR on the 5' RACE reads. The sample yields more than 1 million distinct CDR3 sequences, around 43% seen once. The sequencing sample was made of blood. Every receptor here comes from a woman aged 60-75 years in good health.

This clonotype was seen more than once but under ten times. The V gene is TRBV7-9, the J gene TRBJ2-5; 8 bases fit TRBD1. Germline V gene data show CDR1 as SEHNR and CDR2 as FQNEAQ (reference sequence). With V trimmed by 5 bases and J by 2 bases, 7 bases remained unmatched. This CDR3 is 15 amino acids long. For the CDR3, the DNA is TGTGCCAGCAGCCGCGACAGGGGCAGTCAAGAGACCCAGTACTTC. This encodes CASSRDRGSQETQYF.

This rearrangement joins TRBV24-1 to TRBJ2-3, with TRBD1 matching over 8 bases. Germline CDR1 and CDR2: KGHDR and SFDVKD. The junction had 5 bases not matched to a gene; V was cut back by 0 bases and J by 10 bases. This CDR3 comprises 14 residues. The CDR3: CATSDLRSGGAQYF. The CDR3 bases are TGTGCCACCAGTGATTTGCGGTCAGGGGGCGCGCAGTATTTT.

Only a few counts were recorded for this clonotype. V is TRBV20-1 and J is TRBJ2-3, with 7 bases fitting TRBD2. This CDR3 is built from 15 residues. The junction had 6 bases not matched to a gene; V was cut back by 1 base and J by 2 bases. The V gene's germline CDR1 is DFQATT and CDR2 SNEGSKA (reference sequence). The CDR3 nucleotides read TGCAGTGCTAGAGGACCGGGACTACACACAGATACGCAGTATTTT. Translating gives CSARGPGLHTDTQYF.

The sample holds a few counts of this clonotype. The CDR3 nucleotides are TGCGCCAGCAGGTTATTGAACAATGAGCAGTTCTTC. Translated: CASRLLNNEQFF. This rearrangement joins TRBV5-1 to TRBJ2-1; D is uncertain. From germline, CDR1 is SGHRS and CDR2 YFSETQ. This CDR3 contains 12 residues. V gave up 5 bases and J gave up 5 bases, with 8 bases separating them.

The rearrangement uses TRBV12-3 or TRBV12-4 and TRBJ1-1; D may be TRBD1 (5 bases). The V end lost 8 bases, the J end lost 5 bases, and 15 bases lay between the germline ends. The CDR3 length is 13 residues. The CDR3 bases are TGTGCCAGCCAGGGCCCCCGAGGGACTGAAGCTTTCTTT. It translates to CASQGPRGTEAFF.

This clonotype appeared a few times. The rearrangement joins TRBV29-1 to TRBJ2-1; 8 bases align to TRBD1. The germline V gene encodes CDR1 SQVTM and CDR2 ANQGSEA. The CDR3 spans 13 residues. The junction had 6 bases not matched to a gene; V was cut back by 3 bases and J by 8 bases. The CDR3 DNA is TGCAGCGTTGACCTCCTACAGGGGGATGAGCAGTTCTTC. Translating gives CSVDLLQGDEQFF.

This clonotype came up many times. The chain joins TRBV25-1 to TRBJ2-5; TRBD1 aligns across 7 bases. In germline, CDR1 is MGHDK, CDR2 SYGVNS. CDR3 length: 15 residues. The V gene end was trimmed by 1 base and the J gene end by 7 bases; junction bases not matched to a gene: 9. The CDR3 DNA reads TGTGCCAGCAGTGAATCACAGGGGAACGTGGGGACCCAGTACTTC. It yields the protein CASSESQGNVGTQYF.

This clonotype was counted between two and nine times. This chain joins TRBV28 and TRBJ2-3, with D unclear. Germline-derived CDR1 and CDR2 are MDHEN and SYDVKM. This CDR3 spans 15 amino acids. V lost 1 base to trimming and J lost 5 bases, with 13 bases between them. CDR3 amino acids: CASSLFFPSLDTQYF. CDR3 coding DNA: TGTGCCAGCAGTTTATTTTTCCCCTCTCTAGATACGCAGTATTTT.

This clonotype was counted a few times. J is TRBJ2-5 and V is TRBV7-9; D is perhaps TRBD2 (6 bases). CDR1 and CDR2 from the germline V gene are SEHNR and FQNEAQ (reference sequence). With 2 bases removed from V and 0 bases from J, the gap between germline ends came to 19 bases. The CDR3 covers 18 residues. Here the CDR3 DNA reads TGTGCCAGCAGCTTACGGGCGGGGTTTGGTGGTAACCAAGAGACCCAGTACTTC. It encodes CASSLRAGFGGNQETQYF.

The chain employs TRBV21-1 and TRBJ1-1. TRBV21-1 is shown as a pseudogene. CDR3 length equals 16 residues. The CDR3 sequence: CASSHPEEGLNTEAFF. The DNA of the CDR3 is TGTGCCAGCAGCCACCCGGAGGAGGGATTAAACACTGAAGCTTTCTTT.

The chain combines TRBV6-2 or TRBV6-3 with TRBJ2-5; TRBD1 matches at 10 bases. J lost 1 base, V lost 6 bases, and 14 bases had no gene match. Germline V gives CDR1 MNHEY, CDR2 SVGEGT. The CDR3 has 18 residues. This chain's CDR3 is CASSHTGTGDFGQETQYF. The DNA of the CDR3 is TGTGCCAGCAGCCATACCGGGACAGGGGATTTTGGCCAAGAGACCCAGTACTTC.

This clonotype was counted between two and nine times. The rearrangement links TRBV20-1 to TRBJ2-6; the D is unclear. The germline gives CDR1 DFQATT, CDR2 SNEGSKA (reference sequence). The CDR3 has 16 residues. V shed 2 bases and J shed 1 base, with 12 bases lying between them. The CDR3 DNA sequence: TGCAGTGCTAGAAGGCTTGGGGATTCTGGGGCCAACGTCCTGACTTTC. Its protein product is CSARRLGDSGANVLTF.

This chain uses TRBV7-8 with TRBJ1-6; perhaps TRBD1 as D (5 bases). The CDR3 contains 15 residues. Germline CDR1 and CDR2: SGHVS and FQNEAQ. Trimming left V 6 bases short and J 11 bases short, with 20 bases between. This CDR3 is CASSSGGSGLTPLHF. The CDR3 nucleotides read TGTGCCAGCAGTTCGGGGGGGTCGGGTTTGACACCCCTCCACTTT.

This chain uses TRBV4-2 with TRBJ1-2, with TRBD1 as a possible D gene (6 bases). V was clipped by 0 bases and J by 8 bases, with 22 bases between them. The CDR3 length is 17 residues. Germline V CDR1 and CDR2: LGHNA, YNFKEQ. The CDR3 sequence: CASSQEVGQGHSAGYTF. The DNA of the CDR3 is TGTGCCAGCAGCCAAGAAGTGGGGCAGGGACACAGTGCAGGCTACACCTTC.

Only a few counts were recorded for this clonotype. The CDR3 is CASSRPDSYEQYF. In DNA form, the CDR3 reads TGTGCCAGCAGTCGCCCTGACTCGTACGAGCAGTACTTC. The chain is built from TRBV7-6 and TRBJ2-7, with no clear D. Germline-derived CDR1 and CDR2 are SGHVS and FNYEAQ. Trimming left V 6 bases short and J 4 bases short, with 13 bases between. CDR3 length: 13 amino acids. Full variable domain (missing parts from reference TRBV7-6 and TRBJ2-7): GAGVSQSPRYKVTKRGQDVALRCDPISGHVSLYWYRQALGQGPEFLTYFNYEAQQDKSGLPNDRFSAERPEGSISTLTIQRTEQRDSAMYRCASSRPDSYEQYFGPGTRLTVT.

In its sample, this clonotype was seen many times. The rearrangement joins TRBV5-1 to TRBJ2-1; 7 positions agree with TRBD2. Germline CDR1 reads SGHRS; CDR2 reads YFSETQ. V gave up 4 bases and J gave up 7 bases; unmatched junction bases: 11. The CDR3 runs 15 residues. CDR3: CASSIAAGSGNEQFF. The CDR3 DNA reads as TGCGCCAGCAGCATAGCAGCGGGGTCCGGTAATGAGCAGTTCTTC.

This clonotype turned up a few times. The chain employs TRBV20-1 and TRBJ2-5; no reliable D call. V lost 5 bases and J 2 bases, leaving 9 bases between the germline ends. The germline V gene encodes CDR1 DFQATT and CDR2 SNEGSKA (reference sequence). The CDR3 totals 12 residues. The CDR3 sequence is CSASDPQETQYF. As DNA, the CDR3 is TGCAGTGCTTCGGACCCTCAAGAGACCCAGTACTTC.

The sample holds one count of this clonotype. This rearrangement joins TRBV30 to TRBJ1-2; 7 nucleotides line up with TRBD1. In germline, CDR1 is GTSNPN, CDR2 SVGIG (reference sequence). The CDR3 length is 14 residues. The trim removed 0 bases at V and 6 bases at J, leaving 7 bases unmatched. The CDR3 DNA reads TGTGCCTGGAGTGTAGGAACAGGGGAGGATGGCTACACCTTC. Translating gives CAWSVGTGEDGYTF.

The V call is TRBV5-1, the J call TRBJ1-1; 7 nucleotides align to TRBD1. CDR1 is SGHRS, CDR2 YFSETQ, per germline. CDR3 length equals 15 residues. V shed 0 bases, J shed 4 bases, and the junction held 6 bases outside the gene matches. CDR3: CASSLDGQGVTEAFF. The CDR3 DNA is TGCGCCAGCAGCTTGGACGGGCAGGGGGTCACTGAAGCTTTCTTT.